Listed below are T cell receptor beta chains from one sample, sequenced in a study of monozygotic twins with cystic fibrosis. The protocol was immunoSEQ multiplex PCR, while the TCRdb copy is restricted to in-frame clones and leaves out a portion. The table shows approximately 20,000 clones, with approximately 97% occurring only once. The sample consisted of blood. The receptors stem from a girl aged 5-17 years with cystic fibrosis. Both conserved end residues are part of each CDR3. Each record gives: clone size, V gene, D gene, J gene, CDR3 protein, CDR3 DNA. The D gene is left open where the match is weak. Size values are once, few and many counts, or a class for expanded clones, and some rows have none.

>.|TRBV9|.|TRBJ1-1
CASSVQQGTEAFF
TGTGCCAGCAGCGTACAGCAGGGCACTGAAGCTTTCTTT
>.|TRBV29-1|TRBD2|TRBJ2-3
CSAGLAGEVSTDTQYF
TGCAGCGCGGGACTAGCGGGAGAGGTCAGCACAGATACGCAGTATTTT
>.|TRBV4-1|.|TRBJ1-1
CASSQDGAGNTEAFF
TGCGCCAGCAGCCAAGACGGGGCGGGGAACACTGAAGCTTTCTTT
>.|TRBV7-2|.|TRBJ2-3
CASSLRTDTQYF
TGTGCCAGCAGCTTAAGGACGGATACGCAGTATTTT
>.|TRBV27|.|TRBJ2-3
CASSPTAGILDTDTQYF
TGTGCCAGCAGTCCAACTGCAGGTATTCTGGACACAGATACGCAGTATTTT
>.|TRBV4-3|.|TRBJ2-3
CASSQAGTTDTQYF
TGCGCCAGCAGCCAAGCGGGCACCACAGATACGCAGTATTTT
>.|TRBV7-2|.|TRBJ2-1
CASSLMGVNDEQFF
TGTGCCAGCAGCTTAATGGGAGTTAACGATGAGCAGTTCTTC
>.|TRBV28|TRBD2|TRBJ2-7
CASSFSLAPGGTYEQYF
TGTGCCAGCAGTTTCAGTTTAGCCCCGGGGGGAACCTACGAGCAGTACTTC
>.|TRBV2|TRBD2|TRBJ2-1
CASNFVAGERDGQTWQFF
TGTGCCAGCAACTTCGTAGCGGGAGAGCGAGATGGACAGACTTGGCAGTTCTTC
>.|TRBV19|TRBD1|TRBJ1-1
CASSTPTGGRTEAFF
TGTGCCAGTAGTACCCCGACAGGGGGCAGGACTGAAGCTTTCTTT
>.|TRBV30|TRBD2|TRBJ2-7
CAWSSGGYEQYF
TGTGCCTGGAGCTCCGGGGGGTACGAGCAGTACTTC
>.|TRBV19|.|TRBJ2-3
CASRPRDRGTSGSLSTDTQYF
TGTGCCAGTAGGCCCCGGGACAGGGGTACTAGCGGGAGTCTAAGCACAGATACGCAGTATTTT
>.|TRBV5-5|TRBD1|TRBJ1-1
CASSPTGFEAFF
TGTGCCAGCAGCCCGACAGGGTTTGAAGCTTTCTTT
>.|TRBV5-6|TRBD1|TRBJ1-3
CASGTDREVGNTIYF
TGTGCCAGCGGCACGGACAGGGAAGTTGGAAACACCATATATTTT
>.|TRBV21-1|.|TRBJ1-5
CASSLQSGTGCRNQPQHF
TGTGCCAGCAGCCTTCAATCCGGGACAGGGTGCCGCAATCAGCCCCAGCATTTT
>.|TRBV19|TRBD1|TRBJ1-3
CASQDRDFGNTIYF
TGTGCCAGCCAGGACAGGGACTTCGGAAACACCATATATTTT
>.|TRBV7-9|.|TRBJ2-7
CASSLGTGSIYEQYF
TGTGCCAGCAGCTTAGGTACAGGATCCATCTACGAGCAGTACTTC
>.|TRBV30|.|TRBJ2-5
CAWSHGRGETQYF
TGTGCCTGGAGTCACGGACGAGGGGAGACCCAGTACTTC
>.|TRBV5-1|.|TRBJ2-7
CASSSTGYEQYF
TGCGCCAGCAGCTCAACAGGGTACGAGCAGTACTTC
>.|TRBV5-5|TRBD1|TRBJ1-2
CASSLVFRDRGLAGYTF
TGTGCCAGCAGCTTGGTCTTCCGGGACAGGGGACTAGCTGGCTACACCTTC
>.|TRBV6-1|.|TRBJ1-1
CASSEVRTNMNTEAFF
TGTGCCAGCAGTGAAGTAAGGACAAATATGAACACTGAAGCTTTCTTT
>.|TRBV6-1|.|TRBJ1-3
CASSEDKVRDGNTIYF
TGTGCCAGCAGTGAAGACAAGGTTAGGGATGGAAACACCATATATTTT
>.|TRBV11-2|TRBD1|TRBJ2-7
CASSLRGGEEQYF
TGTGCCAGCAGCTTGAGAGGGGGCGAAGAGCAGTACTTC
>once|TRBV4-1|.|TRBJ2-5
CASSQISTVQETQYF
TGCGCCAGCAGCCAAATTTCGACAGTCCAAGAGACCCAGTACTTC
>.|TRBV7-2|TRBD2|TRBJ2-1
CASSLQPGTTAANEQFF
TGTGCCAGCAGCCTTCAACCCGGGACTACAGCCGCTAATGAGCAGTTCTTC
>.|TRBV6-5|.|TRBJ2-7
CASSPHSEGPYEQYF
TGTGCCAGCAGTCCACATAGTGAGGGGCCCTACGAGCAGTACTTC
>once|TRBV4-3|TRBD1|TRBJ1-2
CASSQDRDRPGYTF
TGCGCCAGCAGCCAAGATCGGGACAGGCCGGGCTACACCTTC
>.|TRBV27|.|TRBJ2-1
CASRDSFSYNEQFF
TGTGCCAGCAGAGACAGCTTCTCCTACAATGAGCAGTTCTTC
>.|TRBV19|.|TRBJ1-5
CASSIRAGGQPQHF
TGTGCCAGTAGTATCAGAGCCGGGGGGCAGCCCCAGCATTTT
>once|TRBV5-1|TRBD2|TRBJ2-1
CASSPGGNLGNEQFF
TGCGCCAGCAGCCCGGGGGGGAATCTTGGGAATGAGCAGTTCTTC
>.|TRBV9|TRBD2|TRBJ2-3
CASSVEGLAGPRSTDTQYF
TGTGCCAGCAGCGTAGAGGGACTAGCGGGCCCGAGAAGCACAGATACGCAGTATTTT
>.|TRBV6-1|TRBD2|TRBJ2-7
CASRLADSYEQYF
TGTGCCAGCAGACTAGCGGACTCCTACGAGCAGTACTTC
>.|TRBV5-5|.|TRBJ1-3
CASSSGPASGNTIYF
TGTGCCAGCAGTTCCGGACCGGCCTCTGGAAACACCATATATTTT
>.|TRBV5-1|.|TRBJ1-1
CASSLGPERAFF
TGCGCCAGCAGCTTGGGGCCGGAAAGAGCTTTCTTT
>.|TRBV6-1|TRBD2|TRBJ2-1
CASTPGRYNEQFF
TGTGCCAGCACCCCCGGGAGGTACAATGAGCAGTTCTTC
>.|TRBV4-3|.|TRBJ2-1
CASSQDGNSNEQFF
TGCGCCAGCAGCCAAGATGGTAACAGCAATGAGCAGTTCTTC
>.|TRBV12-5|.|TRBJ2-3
CASGPQGADTQYF
TGTGCTAGTGGGCCACAGGGAGCAGATACGCAGTATTTT
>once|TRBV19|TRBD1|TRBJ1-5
CASILSGTGGPVSQPQHF
TGTGCCAGTATTCTCTCCGGGACAGGGGGCCCGGTTAGTCAGCCCCAGCATTTT
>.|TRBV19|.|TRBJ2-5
CASSIKGRDQYF
TGTGCCAGTAGTATTAAGGGAAGAGACCAGTACTTC
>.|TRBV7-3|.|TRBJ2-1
CASSSKGPQTTVSYNEQFF
TGTGCCAGCAGCTCAAAAGGCCCCCAGACTACGGTTAGCTACAATGAGCAGTTCTTC
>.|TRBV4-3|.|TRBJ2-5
CASSQGRGVQETQYF
TGCGCCAGCAGCCAAGGGAGAGGAGTACAAGAGACCCAGTACTTC
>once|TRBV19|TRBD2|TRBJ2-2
CASSWTSGNTGELFF
TGTGCCAGTAGCTGGACTAGCGGCAACACCGGGGAGCTGTTTTTT
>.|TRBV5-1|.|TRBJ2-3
CASSLGSSTDTQYF
TGCGCCAGCAGCTTGGGGAGTTCCACAGATACGCAGTATTTT
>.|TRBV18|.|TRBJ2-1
CASSPFPTRALDNEQFF
TGTGCCAGCTCGCCTTTTCCAACAAGGGCCCTCGACAATGAGCAGTTCTTC
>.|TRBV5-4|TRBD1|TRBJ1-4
CASSLGTGPNEKLFF
TGTGCCAGCAGCTTGGGGACAGGGCCTAATGAAAAACTGTTTTTT
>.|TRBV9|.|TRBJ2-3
CASSVSTGGATDTQYF
TGTGCCAGCAGCGTGAGTACAGGGGGGGCTACAGATACGCAGTATTTT
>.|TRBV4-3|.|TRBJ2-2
CASSPYSNTGELFF
TGCGCCAGCAGCCCTTACTCGAACACCGGGGAGCTGTTTTTT
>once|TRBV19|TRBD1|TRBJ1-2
CASSIARGSLGYTF
TGTGCCAGTAGTATAGCCAGGGGGTCTTTGGGCTACACCTTC
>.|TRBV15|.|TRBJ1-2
CATSRDVGATNYGYTF
TGTGCCACCAGCAGAGATGTCGGGGCGACTAACTATGGCTACACCTTC